The T cell receptor (beta chain) described here comes from a study of blood T cell repertoires in COVID-19. Study background: T cells, B-cell-depleted T cells, or PBMCs supplied cDNA or gDNA.

Here immunoSEQ multiplex PCR was the method, and the copy in TCRdb shows in-frame clones only, minus some. There are over 200,000 clones in the sample; under 90% occur only once, and less than 4.5% lies in the top ten. Germline V gene sequence: CDR1 MNHEY, CDR2 SMNVEV (reference sequence). The CDR3 is 15 amino acids. V shed 6 bases and J shed 0 bases, with 12 bases lying between them. The chain employs TRBV27 and TRBJ1-5; D gene unclear. The sequenced material came from PBMCs or T cells enriched from blood (not recorded which). The TCR comes from a woman in her 30s with acute COVID-19. CDR3 coding DNA: TGTGCCAGCAGCCGACTACACGATAGCAATCAGCCCCAGCATTTT. Translating gives CASSRLHDSNQPQHF.